This T cell receptor beta chain was identified in a study of blood T cell repertoires in COVID-19. At the level of the study: PBMCs, B-cell-depleted T cells, or T cells were the source of the cDNA or gDNA that made up the material.

In the original processing: Reference gene primers were amplified, and this amplification served to estimate nucleated cell counts. Data came from immunoSEQ multiplex PCR; TCRdb stores just in-frame clones and leaves some out. V and J calls plus clone size are reproduced from that table; the DNA served to infer D and trimming. The sample gives 200,000 to 250,000 clones, 70% to 85% of which show up once; approximately 1.2% is in the top ten. V lost 0 bases to trimming and J lost 1 base, with 13 bases between them. This CDR3 is built from 16 residues. In germline, CDR1 is MNHEY, CDR2 SVGAGI. The receptor was isolated from a woman aged 40-49 years with acute COVID-19. The chain has TRBV6-5 and TRBJ2-7; D might be TRBD1 (6 bases). Material: PBMCs or T cells enriched from blood (not recorded which). In DNA form, the CDR3 reads TGTGCCAGCAGTTACTCCATACAGGGCTGGTCCTACGAGCAGTACTTC. Translated: CASSYSIQGWSYEQYF.